The rows below give T cell receptor beta chains drawn from one sample of a study of blood T cell repertoires in COVID-19. Sequencing used immunoSEQ multiplex PCR; TCRdb keeps in-frame clones, though not all of them. The data hold some 380,000 clones, with around 84% observed a single time. Sequencing used peripheral blood. The receptors stem from a human donor with acute or convalescent COVID-19. The donor label of this sample is uncertain. The CDR3 runs from the conserved cysteine through the conserved F or W. A D gene is named only where the DNA matches it firmly. The size entry is marked missing in some rows and otherwise reads once, few, many or a size class.

size: NA; D: TRBD1; J: TRBJ1-1; length: 14; V: TRBV10-3; DNA: TGTGCCACGAAACAACAGGGGGGTGACACTGAAGCTTTCTTT; CDR3: CATKQQGGDTEAFF
size: NA; D: TRBD1; J: TRBJ2-6; length: 18; V: TRBV30; DNA: TGTGCCTGGAGTCCCCGACAGGGGCGACGTTCTGGGGCCAACGTCCTGACTTTC; CDR3: CAWSPRQGRRSGANVLTF
size: NA; D: TRBD1; J: TRBJ1-4; length: 13; V: TRBV25-1; DNA: TGTGCCAGCATGGGGCAGGGTACAGGGGAACTGTTTTTT; CDR3: CASMGQGTGELFF
size: few; D: NA; J: TRBJ1-2; length: 15; V: TRBV2; DNA: TGTGCCAGCAGTCGATCCTCAGATATACGCTATGGCTACACCTTC; CDR3: CASSRSSDIRYGYTF
size: NA; D: NA; J: TRBJ1-1; length: 13; V: TRBV5-8; DNA: TGTGCCAGCAGCTTGGTGCGGAGAACTGAAGCTTTCTTT; CDR3: CASSLVRRTEAFF
size: few; D: TRBD1; J: TRBJ2-5; length: 14; V: TRBV4-1; DNA: TGCGCCAGCAGCGCCGCAGGGGGCCAAGAGACCCAGTACTTC; CDR3: CASSAAGGQETQYF
size: NA; D: TRBD1; J: TRBJ1-1; length: 12; V: TRBV29-1; DNA: TGCAGCGCTGGACAGGGGTTGACTGAAGCTTTCTTT; CDR3: CSAGQGLTEAFF
size: NA; D: NA; J: TRBJ2-7; length: 14; V: TRBV2; DNA: TGTGCCAGCAGCCCCACAGGGATTGTGACCGCTTTTTACTTC; CDR3: CASSPTGIVTAFYF
size: NA; D: NA; J: TRBJ1-3; length: 13; V: TRBV2; DNA: TGTGCCAGAGCGGGACTTGGCGGAAACACCATATATTTT; CDR3: CARAGLGGNTIYF
size: NA; D: TRBD2; J: TRBJ2-7; length: 16; V: TRBV27; DNA: TGTGCCAGCAGTTTATGGGCTAGCGGGAGATATTACGAGCAGTACTTC; CDR3: CASSLWASGRYYEQYF
size: NA; D: TRBD2; J: TRBJ2-1; length: 20; V: TRBV27; DNA: TGTGCCAGCAGTCCAAAAGCCGGCGCGGGAGGGCCACTGACTCGCGATGAGCAGTTCTTC; CDR3: CASSPKAGAGGPLTRDEQFF
size: once; D: NA; J: TRBJ2-7; length: 14; V: TRBV6-5; DNA: TGTGCCAGCAGTTACTCACCCACCCGGTTGGTGCAGTACTTC; CDR3: CASSYSPTRLVQYF
size: NA; D: TRBD1; J: TRBJ2-6; length: 18; V: TRBV9; DNA: TGTGCCAGCAGCGTCGGTCCCGGGACAGGCTCTGGGGCCAACGTCCTGACTTTC; CDR3: CASSVGPGTGSGANVLTF
size: NA; D: NA; J: TRBJ2-1; length: 13; V: TRBV30; DNA: TGTGCCTGGACCAGGAAGTCCTACAATGAGCAGTTCTTC; CDR3: CAWTRKSYNEQFF
size: NA; D: NA; J: TRBJ1-1; length: 13; V: TRBV10-1; DNA: TGCGCCAGCAGGGCCGGGACTAACACTGAAGCTTTCTTT; CDR3: CASRAGTNTEAFF
size: once; D: NA; J: TRBJ2-7; length: 13; V: TRBV27; DNA: TGTGCCAGCAGTTGGCAGGGAGGCGCCGAGCAGTACTTC; CDR3: CASSWQGGAEQYF
size: few; D: TRBD1; J: TRBJ1-5; length: 15; V: TRBV5-1; DNA: TGCGCCAGCAGCCGGACAGGGGCGAACAATCAGCCCCAGCATTTT; CDR3: CASSRTGANNQPQHF
size: NA; D: NA; J: TRBJ1-6; length: 14; V: TRBV28; DNA: TGTGCCAGCAGTTTAGCAGGGACAAATTCACCCCTCCACTTT; CDR3: CASSLAGTNSPLHF
size: NA; D: TRBD1; J: TRBJ1-3; length: 16; V: TRBV9; DNA: TGTGCCAGCAGCAATGCAGGGGGGAGCTCTGGAAACACCATATATTTT; CDR3: CASSNAGGSSGNTIYF
size: NA; D: TRBD2; J: TRBJ2-5; length: 13; V: TRBV29-1; DNA: TGCAGCGTTGTCCGGGGGAGGGCGGAGACCCAGTACTTC; CDR3: CSVVRGRAETQYF
size: few; D: NA; J: TRBJ1-2; length: 15; V: TRBV28; DNA: TGTGCCAGCAGTCTTAGTGGAGGGACTTACTATGGCTACACCTTC; CDR3: CASSLSGGTYYGYTF
size: NA; D: TRBD1; J: TRBJ2-2; length: 13; V: TRBV7-9; DNA: TGTGGGACAGGGGGCATTTACACCGGGGAGCTGTTTTTT; CDR3: CGTGGIYTGELFF
size: NA; D: TRBD1; J: TRBJ1-4; length: 14; V: TRBV7-9; DNA: TGTGCCAGCAGTCACTCAGGGGGCGACGAAAAACTGTTTTTT; CDR3: CASSHSGGDEKLFF
size: once; D: TRBD1; J: TRBJ2-6; length: 17; V: TRBV27; DNA: TGTGCCAGCAGTTTATACAGGGGGAGCTCTGGGGCCAACGTCCTGACTTTC; CDR3: CASSLYRGSSGANVLTF
size: NA; D: TRBD1; J: TRBJ1-2; length: 18; V: TRBV5-1; DNA: TGCGCCAGCAGACTCCAGTCCGGGACAGGGGCGCTAACCTATGGCTACACCTTC; CDR3: CASRLQSGTGALTYGYTF
size: NA; D: NA; J: TRBJ2-1; length: 17; V: TRBV7-8; DNA: TGTGCCAGCAGCTTTACGGGGTTCCGATTTTCCTACAATGAGCAGTTCTTC; CDR3: CASSFTGFRFSYNEQFF
size: NA; D: TRBD1; J: TRBJ1-2; length: 17; V: TRBV30; DNA: TGTGCCTGGAGCCCTAGTAAGAGGACAGGGGATTTAGGAGGCTACACCTTC; CDR3: CAWSPSKRTGDLGGYTF
size: NA; D: NA; J: TRBJ2-5; length: 14; V: TRBV9; DNA: TGTGCCAGCAGCGTTTCGCGAGGGAGAGAGACCCAGTACTTC; CDR3: CASSVSRGRETQYF
size: NA; D: NA; J: TRBJ2-7; length: 13; V: TRBV18; DNA: TGTGCCAGCTCAGGTTCAGGTATCTACGAGCAGTACTTC; CDR3: CASSGSGIYEQYF
size: few; D: NA; J: TRBJ2-1; length: 15; V: TRBV27; DNA: TGTGCCAGCAGCCCCAAAGGAGTACCAAACAATGAGCAGTTCTTC; CDR3: CASSPKGVPNNEQFF
size: NA; D: TRBD1; J: TRBJ2-1; length: 17; V: TRBV15; DNA: TGTGCCACCAGCACCTACCGCCGAGACAGGGACTACAATGAGCAGTTCTTC; CDR3: CATSTYRRDRDYNEQFF
size: NA; D: NA; J: TRBJ1-6; length: 15; V: TRBV7-6; DNA: TGTGCCAGCAGCTTAGGTTCGGGGGTGAATTCACCCCTCCACTTT; CDR3: CASSLGSGVNSPLHF
size: NA; D: NA; J: TRBJ2-5; length: 14; V: TRBV6-5; DNA: TGTGCCAGCAGGGGGGCTAGATCCGGGGAGACCCAGTACTTC; CDR3: CASRGARSGETQYF
size: NA; D: TRBD1; J: TRBJ1-2; length: 13; V: TRBV29-1; DNA: TGCAGCGTCGGGACAGACGCTAACTATGGCTACACCTTC; CDR3: CSVGTDANYGYTF
size: once; D: NA; J: TRBJ1-6; length: 16; V: TRBV30; DNA: TGTGCCTGGAGTGTTATGAGGGCGACCTTAAATTCACCCCTCCACTTT; CDR3: CAWSVMRATLNSPLHF
size: NA; D: TRBD1; J: TRBJ1-5; length: 15; V: TRBV27; DNA: TGTGCCAGCAGTCCCTGGGGACAGACGAATCAGCCCCAGCATTTT; CDR3: CASSPWGQTNQPQHF
size: NA; D: TRBD1; J: TRBJ2-1; length: 16; V: TRBV27; DNA: TGTGCCAGCAACGATCTCGGGACAGGGGTGTACAATGAGCAGTTCTTC; CDR3: CASNDLGTGVYNEQFF
size: NA; D: NA; J: TRBJ2-2; length: 13; V: TRBV19; DNA: TGTGCCAGTACACCGGGGTTCACCGGGGAGCTGTTTTTT; CDR3: CASTPGFTGELFF
size: few; D: TRBD1; J: TRBJ1-5; length: 14; V: TRBV29-1; DNA: TGCAGCGTTGTAACAGGGGCCAGCAATCAGCCCCAGCATTTT; CDR3: CSVVTGASNQPQHF
size: once; D: TRBD2; J: TRBJ2-1; length: 15; V: TRBV28; DNA: TGTGCCAGCACCCTAGCGGGGGGCCCCTACAATGAGCAGTTCTTC; CDR3: CASTLAGGPYNEQFF
size: NA; D: TRBD2; J: TRBJ2-3; length: 15; V: TRBV19; DNA: TGTGCCAGTAGTAAGACTAGCGGGAGTCGCCCAGCGCGGTATTTT; CDR3: CASSKTSGSRPARYF
size: NA; D: TRBD2; J: TRBJ2-5; length: 17; V: TRBV5-1; DNA: TGCGCCAGCAGCGAGAAGTCCCTAGCGGGGGGGAGGGAGACCCAGTACTTC; CDR3: CASSEKSLAGGRETQYF
size: once; D: NA; J: TRBJ2-6; length: 17; V: TRBV5-5; DNA: TGTGCCAGCAGCTACTCCTCGAGAACCGCCGGGGCCAACGTCCTGACTTTC; CDR3: CASSYSSRTAGANVLTF
size: NA; D: NA; J: TRBJ2-3; length: 12; V: TRBV5-1; DNA: TGCGCCAGCAGCCTGACGGAGGATACGCAGTATTTT; CDR3: CASSLTEDTQYF
size: NA; D: TRBD1; J: TRBJ1-6; length: 12; V: TRBV12-3/TRBV12-4; DNA: TGTGCCAGCAGGACAACCGGGACAGCCCTCCACTTT; CDR3: CASRTTGTALHF
size: once; D: NA; J: TRBJ1-2; length: 17; V: TRBV3-1/TRBV3-2; DNA: TGTGCCAGCAGCCAAGTCGCGGGCAGGGGCTTAAACTATGGCTACACCTTC; CDR3: CASSQVAGRGLNYGYTF
size: NA; D: TRBD1; J: TRBJ1-2; length: 14; V: TRBV3-1/TRBV3-2; DNA: TGTGCCAGCAGCCAAAGGACCGGGACAGATGGCTACACCTTC; CDR3: CASSQRTGTDGYTF
size: once; D: NA; J: TRBJ2-1; length: 15; V: TRBV29-1; DNA: TGCAGCGTTGTTCGGACAGCACACCGATACAATGAGCAGTTCTTC; CDR3: CSVVRTAHRYNEQFF
size: few; D: NA; J: TRBJ1-2; length: 13; V: TRBV10-2; DNA: TGCGCCAGCGGCCGACAGATAGACTATGGCTACACCTTC; CDR3: CASGRQIDYGYTF
size: NA; D: TRBD1; J: TRBJ1-1; length: 14; V: TRBV13; DNA: TGTGCCAGCCAGGGGGACAGGCCTTACACTGAAGCTTTCTTT; CDR3: CASQGDRPYTEAFF
size: NA; D: NA; J: TRBJ2-3; length: 16; V: TRBV5-5; DNA: TGTGCCAGCAGCTGGGCCGGGACACAAAGCACAGATACGCAGTATTTT; CDR3: CASSWAGTQSTDTQYF
size: NA; D: NA; J: TRBJ2-7; length: 19; V: TRBV6-7; DNA: TGTGCCAGCAGTTACTCTGAGCCAGAGGTAGGGGTAAGGTATCACGAGCAGTACTTC; CDR3: CASSYSEPEVGVRYHEQYF
size: NA; D: TRBD2; J: TRBJ2-1; length: 16; V: TRBV19; DNA: TGTGCCAGTAGTCGCGGGGCCAGCGGGATGTACAATGAGCAGTTCTTC; CDR3: CASSRGASGMYNEQFF
size: NA; D: TRBD1; J: TRBJ2-3; length: 16; V: TRBV5-1; DNA: TGCGCCAGCAGCTTGGCCTGGACAGGGCTAACAGATACGCAGTATTTT; CDR3: CASSLAWTGLTDTQYF
size: once; D: NA; J: TRBJ1-1; length: 15; V: TRBV7-9; DNA: TGTGCCAGCAGCAAGCGGGGGGGACATAACACTGAAGCTTTCTTT; CDR3: CASSKRGGHNTEAFF
size: NA; D: TRBD1; J: TRBJ1-1; length: 15; V: TRBV18; DNA: TGTGCCAGCTCACCTATCGATACAACAGGGGGCAAAGCTTTCTTT; CDR3: CASSPIDTTGGKAFF
size: NA; D: TRBD1; J: TRBJ2-6; length: 19; V: TRBV18; DNA: TGTGCCAGCTCACCCAAGGGACAGGATTTAAGTGCTGGGGCCAACGTCCTGACTTTC; CDR3: CASSPKGQDLSAGANVLTF
size: NA; D: TRBD1; J: TRBJ1-2; length: 14; V: TRBV18; DNA: TGTGCCAGCTCACCTCCGGACAGGGTGAGTGGCTACACCTTC; CDR3: CASSPPDRVSGYTF